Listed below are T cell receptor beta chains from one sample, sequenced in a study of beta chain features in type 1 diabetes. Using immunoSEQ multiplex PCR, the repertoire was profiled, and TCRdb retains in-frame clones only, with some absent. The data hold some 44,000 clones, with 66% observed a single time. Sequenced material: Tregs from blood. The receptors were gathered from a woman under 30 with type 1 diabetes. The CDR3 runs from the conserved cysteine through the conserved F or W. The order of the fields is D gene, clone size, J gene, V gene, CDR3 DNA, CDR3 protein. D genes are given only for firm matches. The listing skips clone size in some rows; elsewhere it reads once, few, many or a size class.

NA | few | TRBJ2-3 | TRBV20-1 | TGCAGTGTCAGAACAGATACGCAGTATTTT | CSVRTDTQYF
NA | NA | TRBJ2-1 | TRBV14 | TGTGCCAGCAGCCAAGAGGCTTATCTCAATGAGCAGTTCTTC | CASSQEAYLNEQFF
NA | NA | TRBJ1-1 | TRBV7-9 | TGTGCCAGCAGCTTAATGGGGGTCGGCGGGGATCGGCGGGCTTTCTTT | CASSLMGVGGDRRAFF
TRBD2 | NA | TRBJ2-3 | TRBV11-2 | TGTGCCAGCAGCTCCCCGGGCGGGGGGGCCACAGATACGCAGTATTTT | CASSSPGGGATDTQYF
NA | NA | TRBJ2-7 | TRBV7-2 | TGTGCCAGCAGACTAGCTAGTACCGCCTACGAGCAGTACTTC | CASRLASTAYEQYF
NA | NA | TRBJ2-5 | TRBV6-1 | TGTGCCATCGCCGGGACCCAGTACTTC | CAIAGTQYF
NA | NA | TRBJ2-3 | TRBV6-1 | TGTGCCAGCAGTGCCGGCGGGGGCCGCACAGATACGCAGTATTTT | CASSAGGGRTDTQYF
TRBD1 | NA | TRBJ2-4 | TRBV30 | TGTGCCTGGAGGGAACAGGGGGCTTCGGGAAACATTCAGTACTTC | CAWREQGASGNIQYF
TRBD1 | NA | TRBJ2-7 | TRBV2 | TGTGCCAGCAGCGCCGGGACAGGGGTTTACGAGCAGTACTTC | CASSAGTGVYEQYF
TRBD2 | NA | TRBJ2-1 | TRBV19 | TGTGCCAGTAGTACCGCTCCTACTAGCGGGAGCTACAATGAGCAGTTCTTC | CASSTAPTSGSYNEQFF
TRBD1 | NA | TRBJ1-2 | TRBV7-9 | TGTGCCAGCAGCCCTCGGACAGGGCCTTCGGATGGCTACACCTTC | CASSPRTGPSDGYTF
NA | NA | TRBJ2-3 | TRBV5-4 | TGTGCCAGCACCCCCTTCCCCGCGGGGGCAACAGATACGCAGTATTTT | CASTPFPAGATDTQYF
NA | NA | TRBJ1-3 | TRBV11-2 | TGTGCCAGCAGCCAACGAGAAGGGGCGGACACCATATATTTT | CASSQREGADTIYF
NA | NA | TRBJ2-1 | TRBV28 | TGTGCCAGCAGTTTGGTGACAGCTTATGATGAGCAGTTCTTC | CASSLVTAYDEQFF
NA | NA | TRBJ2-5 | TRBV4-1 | TGCGCCAGCAGCCATTCGGCGGGGGCCCTCTGGGAGACCCAGTACTTC | CASSHSAGALWETQYF
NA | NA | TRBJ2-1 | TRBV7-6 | TGTGCCAGCAGCTTAGGCCTAGCGCGGTACAATGAGCAGTTCTTC | CASSLGLARYNEQFF
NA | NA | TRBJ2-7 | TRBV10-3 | TGTGCCATCAGTACAGGGACCCCCTACGAGCAGTACTTC | CAISTGTPYEQYF
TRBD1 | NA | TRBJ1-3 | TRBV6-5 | TGTGCCAGCAGTAGGGGGCCTGGAAACACCATATATTTT | CASSRGPGNTIYF
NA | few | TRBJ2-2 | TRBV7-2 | TGTGCCAGCAGCCGGGACTGGAACACCGGGGAGCTGTTTTTT | CASSRDWNTGELFF
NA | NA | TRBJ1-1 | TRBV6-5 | TGTGCCAGCAGTTCGGCGGGACCCGTGTATGGTCGAGCTTTCTTT | CASSSAGPVYGRAFF
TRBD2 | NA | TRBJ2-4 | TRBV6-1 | TGTGCCAGTGGGGGACTAAGCATTCAGTACTTC | CASGGLSIQYF
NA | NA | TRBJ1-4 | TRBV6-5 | TGTGCCAGCAGTTACTCGACGCAGGGGAGTAGTGAAAAACTGTTTTTT | CASSYSTQGSSEKLFF
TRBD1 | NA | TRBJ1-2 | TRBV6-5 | TGTGCCAGCAGTTATAGGGACAGTGTCTTCTATGGCTACACCTTC | CASSYRDSVFYGYTF
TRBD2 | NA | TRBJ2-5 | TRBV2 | TGTGCCAGCAGTGGACTAGCGGGTTTCCAAGAGACCCAGTACTTC | CASSGLAGFQETQYF
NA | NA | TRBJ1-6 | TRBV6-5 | TGTGCCAGCAGTTACGGCTCAGGTTATTCACCCCTCCACTTT | CASSYGSGYSPLHF